One and the same sample provided the 17 T cell receptor beta chains below, sequenced in a study of Ad26.COV2.S vaccination and SARS-CoV-2 variants. Data came from immunoSEQ multiplex PCR; TCRdb stores just in-frame clones and leaves some out. The data contain some 500,000 clones, approximately 89% of them singletons. The sample's treatment: around 19 received Ad26.COV2.S at low or high dose, single or two shots; 5 received placebo; per-sample allocation not given. Repertoires come from day 63 after the first vaccine or placebo injection. The sequenced sample was peripheral blood, obtained in a trial of Ad26.COV2.S vaccine versus placebo. These receptors came from a person aged 18-60 years who received the Ad26.COV2.S COVID-19 vaccine or a placebo.

The chain uses TRBV7-2 and TRBJ1-3; D gene ambiguous. Looked up from germline, CDR1 is SGHTA and CDR2 is FQGNSA. There are 14 residues in the CDR3. V was cut by 5 bases and J by 2 bases, with 10 bases left in between. The CDR3 loop reads CASSPILAGNTIYF. CDR3 DNA: TGTGCCAGCAGCCCGATCCTTGCTGGAAACACCATATATTTT.

The chain links TRBV28 to TRBJ2-1, with a tentative D call TRBD1 (6 bases). Trimming removed 9 bases from V and 0 bases from J, with 18 bases in between. The CDR3 runs to 16 residues. Germline loops: CDR1 MDHEN, CDR2 SYDVKM. The CDR3 loop reads CASHPRGSGSYNEQFF. CDR3 in DNA: TGTGCCAGTCACCCTAGGGGGTCAGGCTCCTACAATGAGCAGTTCTTC.

This clone was seen a handful of times. The rearrangement joins TRBV6-2 or TRBV6-3 to TRBJ1-3; D is unresolved. Germline V gene lookup returns CDR1 MNHEY and CDR2 SVGEGT. Trimming cost V 4 bases and J 1 base, with 5 bases left between them. The CDR3 has 13 amino acids. CDR3 in amino acids: CASSWESGNTIYF. Written as DNA, the CDR3 is TGTGCCAGCAGTTGGGAGTCTGGAAACACCATATATTTT.

This clone was recorded only once. The chain joins TRBV18 to TRBJ2-6; 7 bases are a match to TRBD1. This CDR3 region has 18 residues. The germline V gene encodes CDR1 KGHSH and CDR2 LQKENI. V shed 4 bases, J shed 0 bases, and the junction held 9 bases outside the gene matches. DNA of the CDR3: TGTGCCAGCTCACAGACAGGGAACTCTTTCTCTGGGGCCAACGTCCTGACTTTC. This gives the protein CASSQTGNSFSGANVLTF.

The chain carries TRBV28 and TRBJ1-5; TRBD1 matches 9 bases. V lost 3 bases, J lost 4 bases, and 7 bases stayed unmatched. The CDR3 has 16 residues. Germline V CDR1 and CDR2: MDHEN, SYDVKM. CDR3 bases: TGTGCCAGCAGTTTTCTCTACAGGGGGCAGAATCAGCCCCAGCATTTT. Protein sequence: CASSFLYRGQNQPQHF.

The J gene is TRBJ1-5, the V gene TRBV7-9; unclear D gene. V lost 5 bases and J 4 bases, leaving 12 bases between the germline ends. In germline, CDR1 is SEHNR, CDR2 FQNEAQ (reference sequence). CDR3 length: 14 residues. The CDR3 coding sequence is TGTGCCAGCAGCCCCCAGGACGGGAATCAGCCCCAGCATTTT. Amino acids: CASSPQDGNQPQHF.

The V gene is TRBV19, the J gene TRBJ1-2; 7 bases match TRBD1. The V segment lost 4 bases and the J segment 4 bases; nucleotides outside the gene matches: 6. The germline CDR1 and CDR2 sequences are LNHDA and SQIVND (reference sequence). The CDR3 contains 14 residues. The CDR3 DNA follows: TGTGCCAGTAGTAGGGGGGACAGTGGCTATGGCTACACCTTC. Translation gives CASSRGDSGYGYTF.

The chain links TRBV2 to TRBJ2-5; a possible D gene is TRBD2 (5 bases). CDR3 length: 16 residues. Germline assignment: CDR1 SNHLY and CDR2 FYNNEI. V was pared by 6 bases and J by 2 bases, with 19 bases between. As DNA, the CDR3 is TGTGCCAGCAGAGATCATAGCGTACCGAATCAAGAGACCCAGTACTTC. Translating gives CASRDHSVPNQETQYF.

The V and J genes are TRBV9 and TRBJ1-6; TRBD1 might be the D (5 bases). V lost 2 bases, J lost 5 bases, and 11 bases lay in between. This CDR3 comprises 15 residues. Per germline, CDR1 SGDLS and CDR2 YYNGEE. The CDR3 here is CASSVAGPDNSPLHF. DNA of the CDR3: TGTGCCAGCAGCGTCGCAGGGCCTGATAATTCACCCCTCCACTTT.

The V gene is TRBV19, the J gene TRBJ1-3; 7 bases agree with TRBD1. Germline CDR1 is LNHDA and CDR2 is SQIVND (reference sequence). The J segment lost 5 bases and the V segment lost 5 bases, leaving 9 bases of the junction unmatched. There are 15 residues in the CDR3. This chain's CDR3 is CASSASQGERNTIYF. The CDR3 DNA reads TGTGCCAGTAGTGCAAGTCAGGGGGAGAGAAACACCATATATTTT.

The V gene is TRBV5-1, the J gene TRBJ2-7, with D tentatively TRBD2 (6 bases). Germline CDR1 is SGHRS and CDR2 is YFSETQ. V was trimmed by 5 bases and J by 2 bases, leaving 14 bases between them. The CDR3 consists of 14 residues. The CDR3 loop reads CASRSPGRTYEQYF. DNA for the CDR3: TGCGCCAGCAGGTCCCCAGGGAGGACCTACGAGCAGTACTTC.

V usage is TRBV7-2 and J usage is TRBJ2-1; a possible D gene is TRBD2 (5 bases). This CDR3 has 15 amino acids. In germline, CDR1 is SGHTA, CDR2 FQGNSA. Trimming took 2 bases from V and 4 from J, leaving 12 bases between them. CDR3 amino acids: CASSLRSRGYNEQFF. Here the CDR3 DNA reads TGTGCCAGCAGCTTACGATCCCGGGGATACAATGAGCAGTTCTTC.

The gene calls are TRBV10-3 and TRBJ1-1; no firm D call. The CDR3 has 14 residues. Deletions cut 3 bases from V and 2 bases from J, with 10 bases between. Germline V gives CDR1 ENHRY, CDR2 SYGVKD. The CDR3, as DNA: TGTGCCATCAGTGACCCCCCTGCAAACACTGAAGCTTTCTTT. Translated: CAISDPPANTEAFF.

The J gene is TRBJ2-1, the V gene TRBV7-9; D is possibly TRBD1 (6 bases). Germline lookup yields CDR1 SEHNR and CDR2 FQNEAQ (reference sequence). This CDR3 contains 18 residues. V was pared by 3 bases and J by 2 bases, with 20 bases between. The CDR3: CASSFFGRGGQAYNEQFF. In nucleotides, the CDR3 is TGTGCCAGCAGCTTCTTTGGGCGTGGGGGACAAGCCTACAATGAGCAGTTCTTC.

The chain couples TRBV7-2 to TRBJ1-5, with D unclear. The CDR3 loop spans 13 amino acids. V was trimmed by 8 bases and J by 0 bases, leaving 8 bases between them. Germline values: CDR1 SGHTA, CDR2 FQGNSA. Here the CDR3 reads CASGYISNQPQHF. The CDR3 DNA follows: TGTGCCAGCGGCTACATTAGCAATCAGCCCCAGCATTTT.

The gene calls are TRBV21-1 and TRBJ2-5; the DNA was not compared with TRBD2, the D call given in the table. TRBV21-1 is a pseudogene. The CDR3 is made up of 17 amino acids. The CDR3 loop reads CASSKVAGRSVLETQYF. In DNA form, the CDR3 reads TGTGCCAGCAGCAAAGTGGCAGGGAGGAGTGTTTTGGAGACCCAGTACTTC.

This clone is a singleton in its sample. This chain links TRBV19 with TRBJ1-1, with D possibly TRBD1 on 6 matching bases. The length of the CDR3 is 12 residues. CDR1 is LNHDA, CDR2 SQIVND, per germline (reference sequence). V was trimmed by 11 bases and J by 0 bases, leaving 10 bases between them. CDR3 protein: CASNRVNTEAFF. For the CDR3, the DNA is TGTGCCTCCAACAGGGTGAACACTGAAGCTTTCTTT.